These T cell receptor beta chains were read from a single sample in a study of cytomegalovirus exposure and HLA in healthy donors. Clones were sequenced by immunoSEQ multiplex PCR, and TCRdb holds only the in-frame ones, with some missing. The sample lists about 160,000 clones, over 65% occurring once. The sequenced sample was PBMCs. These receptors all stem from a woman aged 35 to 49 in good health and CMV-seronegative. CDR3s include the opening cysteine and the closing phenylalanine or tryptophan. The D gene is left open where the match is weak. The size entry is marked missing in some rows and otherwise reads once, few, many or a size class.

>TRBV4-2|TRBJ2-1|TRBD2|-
CASSQGLAGGHNEQFF
TGTGCCAGCAGCCAAGGTTTAGCGGGGGGGCACAATGAGCAGTTCTTC
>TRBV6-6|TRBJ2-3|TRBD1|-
CASTSGTGGTDTQYF
TGTGCCAGCACTTCGGGGACAGGGGGCACAGATACGCAGTATTTT
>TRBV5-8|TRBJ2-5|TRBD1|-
CASSLGITGGETQYF
TGTGCCAGCAGCTTAGGAATTACAGGGGGAGAGACCCAGTACTTC
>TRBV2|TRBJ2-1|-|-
CATGLLSYNEQFF
TGTGCCACGGGACTTCTTTCCTACAATGAGCAGTTCTTC
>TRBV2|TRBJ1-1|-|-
CASSADMNTEAFF
TGTGCCAGCAGTGCGGACATGAACACTGAAGCTTTCTTT
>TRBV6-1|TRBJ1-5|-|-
CASSELGSRGQPQHF
TGTGCCAGCAGTGAATTGGGATCTCGGGGACAGCCCCAGCATTTT
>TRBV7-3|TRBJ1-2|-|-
CASSPQGTSAYGYTF
TGTGCCAGCAGCCCCCAGGGAACGTCCGCCTATGGCTACACCTTC
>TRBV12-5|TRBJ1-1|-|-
CASGSERNTEAFF
TGTGCTAGTGGTTCCGAGAGGAACACTGAAGCTTTCTTT
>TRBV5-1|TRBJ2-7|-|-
CASSFYTGYEQYF
TGCGCCAGCAGCTTCTATACGGGCTACGAGCAGTACTTC
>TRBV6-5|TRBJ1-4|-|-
CASSSGSGNEKLFF
TGTGCCAGCAGTTCGGGCAGCGGAAATGAAAAACTGTTTTTT
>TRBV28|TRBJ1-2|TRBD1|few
CASSYGQGEYGYTF
TGTGCCAGCAGTTATGGACAGGGAGAGTATGGCTACACCTTC
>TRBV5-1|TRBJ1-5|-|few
CASSLGDGNQPQHF
TGCGCCAGCAGCTTAGGGGATGGCAATCAGCCCCAGCATTTT
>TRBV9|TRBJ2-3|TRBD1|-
CASSSPRQGWADTQYF
TGTGCCAGCAGCTCACCTAGACAGGGTTGGGCAGATACGCAGTATTTT
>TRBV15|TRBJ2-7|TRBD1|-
CATSRDRGNYEQYF
TGTGCCACCAGCAGGGACAGGGGAAATTACGAGCAGTACTTC
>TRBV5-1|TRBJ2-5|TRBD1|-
CASSPGQSETQYF
TGCGCCAGCAGCCCGGGACAGTCAGAGACCCAGTACTTC
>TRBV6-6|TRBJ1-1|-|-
CASSSAGRHTEAFF
TGTGCCAGCAGTTCCGCGGGCAGGCACACTGAAGCTTTCTTT
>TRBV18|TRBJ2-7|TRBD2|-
CASSPRLAGGTYEQYF
TGTGCCAGCTCACCACGGCTAGCGGGGGGTACCTACGAGCAGTACTTC
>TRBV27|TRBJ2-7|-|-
CASSFEGPLRGPSYEQYF
TGTGCCAGCAGTTTTGAGGGACCTTTGCGGGGGCCATCCTACGAGCAGTACTTC
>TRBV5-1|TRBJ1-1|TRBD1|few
CASSFGTVNTEAFF
TGCGCCAGCAGCTTCGGGACAGTGAACACTGAAGCTTTCTTT
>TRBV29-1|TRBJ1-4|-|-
CSVLTGRGTEKLFF
TGCAGCGTTCTGACCGGCCGGGGGACTGAAAAACTGTTTTTT
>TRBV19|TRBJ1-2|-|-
CASRYRDYGYTF
TGTGCCAGTAGATACAGGGACTATGGCTACACCTTC
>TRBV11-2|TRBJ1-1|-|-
CASSFGGLGAEAFF
TGTGCCAGCAGCTTTGGGGGGTTGGGAGCTGAAGCTTTCTTT
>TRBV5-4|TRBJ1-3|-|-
CASSSGGTGRNTIYF
TGTGCCAGCAGCTCCGGGGGGACGGGTCGAAACACCATATATTTT
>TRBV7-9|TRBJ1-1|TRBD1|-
CASSLARGAGAFF
TGTGCCAGCAGCTTAGCCAGGGGGGCCGGGGCTTTCTTT
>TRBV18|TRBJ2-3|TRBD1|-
CASSPPNSQGSTDTQYF
TGTGCCAGCTCACCACCAAACTCACAGGGGAGCACAGATACGCAGTATTTT
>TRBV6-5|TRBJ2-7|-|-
CASSYSRPGQGYEQYF
TGTGCCAGCAGTTACTCAAGGCCGGGCCAGGGCTACGAGCAGTACTTC
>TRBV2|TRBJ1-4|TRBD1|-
CASSDWAGGEKLFF
TGTGCCAGCAGTGACTGGGCAGGGGGTGAAAAACTGTTTTTT
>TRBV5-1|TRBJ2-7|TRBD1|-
CASRMKQGASVEQYF
TGCGCCAGCCGAATGAAACAGGGGGCCAGCGTAGAGCAGTACTTC
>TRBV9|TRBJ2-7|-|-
CASSVVQGTDQYF
TGTGCCAGCAGCGTAGTGCAGGGTACGGATCAGTACTTC
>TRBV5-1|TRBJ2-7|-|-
CASSLAGDLEQYF
TGCGCCAGCAGCTTGGCGGGGGACCTGGAGCAGTACTTC
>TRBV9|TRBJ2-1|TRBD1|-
CASSVAFGTGYNEQFF
TGTGCCAGCAGCGTAGCTTTCGGGACAGGGTACAATGAGCAGTTCTTC
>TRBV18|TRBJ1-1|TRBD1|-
CASSLYRDSGLGSGPGTEAFF
TGTGCCAGCTCACTGTACCGGGACAGTGGGCTGGGTTCCGGGCCTGGCACTGAAGCTTTCTTT
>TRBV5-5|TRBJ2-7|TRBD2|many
CASSLDPGGYEQYF
TGTGCCAGCAGCCTGGACCCGGGGGGCTACGAGCAGTACTTC
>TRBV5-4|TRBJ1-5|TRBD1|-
CASSLGTGRNQPQHF
TGTGCCAGCAGCTTGGGGACAGGTCGCAATCAGCCCCAGCATTTT
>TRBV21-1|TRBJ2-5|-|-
CASSFITGLWEGTQYF
TGTGCCAGCAGCTTCATAACCGGGCTATGGGAGGGGACCCAGTACTTC
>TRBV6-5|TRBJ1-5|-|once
CASSPRREWQPQHF
TGTGCCAGCAGTCCAAGGAGGGAATGGCAGCCCCAGCATTTT
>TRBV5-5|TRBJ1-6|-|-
CASSPTGGRTTLHF
TGTGCCAGCAGCCCTACCGGGGGTCGTACAACCCTCCACTTT
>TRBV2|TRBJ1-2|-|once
CASSVSDYGYTF
TGTGCCAGCAGTGTTTCGGACTATGGCTACACCTTC
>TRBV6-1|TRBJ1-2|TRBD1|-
CASNLQGLEGYTF
TGTGCCAGCAACTTACAGGGGTTAGAGGGCTACACCTTC
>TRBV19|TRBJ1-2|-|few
CASSRQPEGGYGYTF
TGTGCCAGTAGTCGTCAACCGGAAGGGGGCTATGGCTACACCTTC
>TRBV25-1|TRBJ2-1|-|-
CASSRVGSNEQFF
TGTGCCAGCAGTCGCGTCGGGTCCAATGAGCAGTTCTTC
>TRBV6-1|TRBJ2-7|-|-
CASSDRGSQQYF
TGTGCCAGCAGTGACCGGGGTAGTCAGCAGTACTTC
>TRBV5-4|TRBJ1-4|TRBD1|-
CASSRQGADEKLFF
TGTGCCAGCAGCCGACAGGGGGCCGATGAAAAACTGTTTTTT
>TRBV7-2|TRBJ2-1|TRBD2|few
CASSPRTSGYYNEQFF
TGTGCCAGCAGCCCTCGGACTAGCGGGTACTACAATGAGCAGTTCTTC
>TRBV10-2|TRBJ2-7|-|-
CASLLTSNEQYF
TGCGCCAGCCTTTTGACTAGTAACGAGCAGTACTTC
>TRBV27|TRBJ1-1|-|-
CASSLGGKWRQNTEAFF
TGTGCCAGCAGTTTGGGGGGGAAATGGAGGCAGAACACTGAAGCTTTCTTT
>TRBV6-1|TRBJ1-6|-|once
CASSESRALGNSPLHF
TGTGCCAGCAGTGAAAGCAGGGCTCTTGGTAATTCACCCCTCCACTTT